This passage covers 31 T cell receptor beta chains from one sample sequenced in a study of cytomegalovirus exposure and HLA in healthy donors. PCR was performed using 60 Vbeta and 13 Jbeta primers. Assay used: immunoSEQ multiplex PCR; TCRdb lists only in-frame clones, some missing. There are roughly 150,000 clones in the sample; approximately 80% occur only once, and 5.5% to 7% lies in the top ten. The sample taken for sequencing was PBMCs. The receptors shown here come from a woman aged 40-49 years in good health and CMV-seropositive.

The chain links TRBV5-4 to TRBJ2-3; 7 nucleotides align to TRBD2. The CDR3 is made up of 13 amino acids. Trimming took 4 bases from V and 9 from J; bases not matched to a gene: 8. Looked up from germline, CDR1 is SGHNT and CDR2 is YYREEE (reference sequence). The CDR3 is CASSIDGGGTQYF. The CDR3 nucleotides read TGTGCCAGCAGCATAGATGGGGGGGGGACGCAGTATTTT.

A remark on this clone: The junction departs from the called germline gene at one end, perhaps through a read error. The V call is TRBV7-7, the J call TRBJ1-4; 12 nucleotides match TRBD1. The CDR3 is 17 residues long. Germline-derived CDR1 and CDR2 are SSHAT and FNYEAQ (reference sequence). The chain's CDR3 is CASSLEGTGGICEKLFF. CDR3 bases: TGTGCTAGCAGCTTAGAGGGGACAGGGGGCATCTGTGAAAAACTGTTTTTT.

V and J are TRBV7-8 and TRBJ2-7; 11 bases map to TRBD2. CDR3 size: 16 residues. Germline CDR1 and CDR2: SGHVS and FQNEAQ. The V gene end was trimmed by 3 bases and the J gene end by 1 base; junction bases not matched to a gene: 5. DNA of the CDR3: TGTGCCAGCAGCTTCCCCACTAGCGGGGGTTCCTACGAGCAGTACTTC. This translates into CASSFPTSGGSYEQYF.

V and J are TRBV30 and TRBJ1-5; TRBD1 matches 7 bases. With 8 bases clipped from V and 2 bases from J, the junction kept 6 bases outside the gene matches. From germline, CDR1 is GTSNPN and CDR2 SVGIG (reference sequence). This CDR3 is built from 13 residues. In nucleotides, the CDR3 is TGTGCCCTAGAGGGGGCTGGCAATCAGCCCCAGCATTTT. This gives the protein CALEGAGNQPQHF.

The V gene is TRBV21-1, the J gene TRBJ2-1; TRBD2 is the table's D call and was not checked against the DNA. TRBV21-1 is tagged as a pseudogene. This CDR3 region has 17 residues. In DNA form, the CDR3 reads TGTGCCAGCAGCAAAGGGGCGCGGGTACGCTCCTACAATGAGCAGTTCTTC. It translates to CASSKGARVRSYNEQFF.

This clone has a handful of counts. The chain has TRBV18 and TRBJ1-3; TRBD1 agrees at 8 bases. The germline V gene encodes CDR1 KGHSH and CDR2 LQKENI. The CDR3 runs to 15 residues. The V gene end was trimmed by 5 bases and the J gene end by 3 bases; junction bases not matched to a gene: 6. The CDR3 spells CASSSQGAGGNTIYF. The CDR3, as DNA: TGTGCCAGCTCATCTCAGGGGGCAGGTGGAAACACCATATATTTT.

J is TRBJ2-5 and V is TRBV9; perhaps TRBD1 as D (6 bases). This CDR3 contains 17 residues. The V and J ends lost 6 bases and 0 bases respectively, with 21 bases between them. Germline V gene data show CDR1 as SGDLS and CDR2 as YYNGEE. The CDR3 nucleotides read TGTGCCAGCACCCCTGGGGGCCCCGGAGATTACCAAGAGACCCAGTACTTC. Its translation is CASTPGGPGDYQETQYF.

The chain joins TRBV5-1 to TRBJ2-1, with 9 bases identical to TRBD1. With V trimmed by 4 bases and J by 6 bases, 5 bases remained unmatched. This CDR3 region has 14 residues. Germline V gene data show CDR1 as SGHRS and CDR2 as YFSETQ. CDR3 nucleotides: TGCGCCAGCAGCAACGGACAGGGGAGCAATGAGCAGTTCTTC. It yields the protein CASSNGQGSNEQFF.

The J gene is TRBJ2-5, the V gene TRBV28, with 7 bases lining up with TRBD1. CDR1 and CDR2 (germline): MDHEN, SYDVKM. V shed 6 bases and J 5 bases; nucleotides not matched to a gene: 15. This CDR3 is built from 16 residues. The CDR3 coding sequence is TGTGCCAGCAGGGATGGGACAGAGGAGTTCACGGAGACCCAGTACTTC. The encoded protein is CASRDGTEEFTETQYF.

This sequence joins TRBV6-6 and TRBJ2-7; 7 bases align to TRBD1. This CDR3 comprises 16 residues. The J segment lost 0 bases and the V segment lost 0 bases, leaving 5 bases of the junction unmatched. Germline V gene sequence: CDR1 MNHNY, CDR2 SVGAGI (reference sequence). The DNA for the CDR3 is TGTGCCAGCAGTTACTCGGAGACAGGGAGCTCCTACGAGCAGTACTTC. Translation gives CASSYSETGSSYEQYF.

The chain combines TRBV18 with TRBJ2-3, with a weak D call TRBD2 (5 bases). Germline V gives CDR1 KGHSH, CDR2 LQKENI. This CDR3 spans 13 amino acids. Trimming pared 4 bases from V and 11 bases from J, leaving 16 bases between. The CDR3 region has the DNA TGTGCCAGCTCACGGACTGCACACAGTGGGCAGTATTTT. Its protein is CASSRTAHSGQYF.

The chain has TRBV18 and TRBJ1-2; 9 nucleotides match TRBD1. The CDR3 totals 15 residues. The V and J ends lost 5 bases and 3 bases, in that order; junction bases with no gene match: 7. Germline-derived CDR1 and CDR2 are KGHSH and LQKENI. The CDR3 region is CASSTQGQGYYGYTF. Here the CDR3 DNA reads TGTGCCAGCTCAACTCAGGGACAGGGCTACTATGGCTACACCTTC. The whole variable domain, remainder taken from reference TRBV18 and TRBJ1-2, is NAGVMQNPRHLVRRRGQEARLRCSPMKGHSHVYWYRQLPEEGLKFMVYLQKENIIDESGMPKERFSAEFPKEGPSILRIQQVVRGDSAAYFCASSTQGQGYYGYTFGSGTRLTVV.

The chain has TRBV20-1 and TRBJ2-1; D gene uncertain. CDR3 size: 11 residues. The germline gives CDR1 DFQATT, CDR2 SNEGSKA (reference sequence). V gave up 7 bases and J gave up 0 bases, with 4 bases separating them. CDR3 sequence (DNA): TGCAGTGGAGTCTCCTACAATGAGCAGTTCTTC. Its protein product is CSGVSYNEQFF.

V and J are TRBV4-1 and TRBJ2-7; D ambiguous. The CDR3 extends over 13 amino acids. Germline-derived CDR1 and CDR2 are MGHRA and YSYEKL. V lost 0 bases, J lost 13 bases, and 16 bases lay in between. The CDR3 bases are TGCGCCAGCAGCCAAGATCGGAGCAGCCGGCGTTACTTC. It yields the protein CASSQDRSSRRYF.

The chain recombines TRBV7-9 with TRBJ2-1; 8 bases are a match to TRBD2. CDR1 is SEHNR, CDR2 FQNEAQ, per germline (reference sequence). This CDR3 region has 15 residues. V was pared by 5 bases and J by 9 bases, with 12 bases of the junction left unmatched. Written as DNA, the CDR3 is TGTGCCAGCAGCGCACAGGCGCCAAGCGGGGGTGAGCAGTTCTTC. Translating gives CASSAQAPSGGEQFF.

The chain uses TRBV11-3 and TRBJ2-7; possible D gene TRBD1, 5 bases. The germline gives CDR1 SGHNT, CDR2 YENEEA. The CDR3 totals 13 residues. The ends were cut back, 1 base at V and 5 bases at J, with 9 bases in the middle. The CDR3 nucleotides read TGTGCCAGCAGCTTAGCCGCAGGGAACGAGCAGTACTTC. It is translated as CASSLAAGNEQYF.

The chain employs TRBV7-9 and TRBJ1-1, with no clear D. CDR1 SEHNR and CDR2 FQNEAQ come from the germline V gene (reference sequence). CDR3 length: 14 residues. Trimming left V 1 base short and J 2 bases short, with 8 bases between. For the CDR3, the DNA is TGTGCCAGCAGCTTAGGAACAGACAACACTGAAGCTTTCTTT. Translated: CASSLGTDNTEAFF. Full variable domain (remainder filled in from reference TRBV7-9 and TRBJ1-1): DTGVSQNPRHKITKRGQNVTFRCDPISEHNRLYWYRQTLGQGPEFLTYFQNEAQLEKSRLLSDRFSAERPKGSFSTLEIQRTEQGDSAMYLCASSLGTDNTEAFFGQGTRLTVV.

V and J are TRBV4-1 and TRBJ2-1; 9 nucleotides agree with TRBD2. CDR1 and CDR2 from the germline V gene are MGHRA and YSYEKL. V shed 2 bases, J shed 6 bases, and the junction held 17 bases outside the gene matches. The CDR3 covers 19 residues. CDR3 protein: CASSQWWVTLAGAGNEQFF. The CDR3 coding sequence is TGCGCCAGCAGCCAATGGTGGGTGACGTTAGCGGGAGCCGGCAATGAGCAGTTCTTC.

The CDR3 nucleotides read TGTGCCAGCAGCTTAACCCAGGGTAAGAACACTGAAGCTTTCTTT. Protein: CASSLTQGKNTEAFF. The V call is TRBV7-9, the J call TRBJ1-1; weak D call: TRBD1 (5 bases). Germline V gene data show CDR1 as SEHNR and CDR2 as FQNEAQ (reference sequence). V was clipped by 2 bases and J by 1 base, with 11 bases between them. The CDR3 consists of 15 residues.

This clone has only one observation. The rearrangement uses TRBV30 and TRBJ2-5, with 9 bases identical to TRBD1. J gave up 5 bases and V 8 bases, and 15 bases lay outside the gene matches. The CDR3 loop spans 15 amino acids. Germline values: CDR1 GTSNPN, CDR2 SVGIG (reference sequence). The CDR3 coding sequence is TGTGCCGGGTTGGTTGGGGACAGGGTAGGGGAGACCCAGTACTTC. Translating it yields CAGLVGDRVGETQYF. The whole variable domain, remainder taken from reference TRBV30 and TRBJ2-5, is SQTIHQWPATLVQPVGSPLSLECTVEGTSNPNLYWYRQAAGRGLQLLFYSVGIGQISSEVPQNLSASRPQDRQFILSSKKLLLSDSGFYLCAGLVGDRVGETQYFGPGTRLLVL.

The chain couples TRBV6-5 to TRBJ2-1, with D possibly being TRBD2 (6 bases). With 7 bases removed from V and 4 bases from J, the gap between germline ends came to 14 bases. Germline V gene data show CDR1 as MNHEY and CDR2 as SVGAGI. The CDR3 runs to 14 residues. In DNA, the CDR3 is TGTGCCAGCACCCCTGGCGGGGATTACAATGAGCAGTTCTTC. As protein: CASTPGGDYNEQFF.

This sequence joins TRBV5-8 and TRBJ1-2; no reliable D call. CDR1 SGHTS and CDR2 YDEGEE come from the germline V gene. Trimming stripped 4 bases from V and 0 bases from J, with 13 bases between. The CDR3 extends over 15 amino acids. CDR3 coding DNA: TGTGCCAGCAGCCCAACGGGAGTTTCTAACTATGGCTACACCTTC. Protein sequence: CASSPTGVSNYGYTF. The variable domain in full, completed from reference TRBV5-8 and TRBJ1-2, reads EAGVTQSPTHLIKTRGQQATLRCSPISGHTSVYWYQQALGLGLQFLLWYDEGEERNRGNFPPRFSGRQFPNYSSELNVNALELEDSALYLCASSPTGVSNYGYTFGSGTRLTVV.

The J gene is TRBJ2-1, the V gene TRBV18, with 7 bases aligning to TRBD1. With 3 bases clipped from V and 8 bases from J, the junction kept 7 bases outside the gene matches. Per germline, CDR1 KGHSH and CDR2 LQKENI. The CDR3 runs to 14 residues. For the CDR3, the DNA is TGTGCCAGCTCACCCCAAACAGGGGTTGATGAGCAGTTCTTC. It codes for CASSPQTGVDEQFF.

The sample holds a few counts of this clone. The chain uses TRBV19 and TRBJ2-1, with TRBD2 identical over 12 bases. With V trimmed by 6 bases and J by 8 bases, 11 bases remained unmatched. This CDR3 region has 16 residues. CDR1 is LNHDA, CDR2 SQIVND, per germline (reference sequence). CDR3 nucleotides: TGTGCCAGTAGCGACACTAGCGGGAGGATGTCAGATGAGCAGTTCTTC. It encodes CASSDTSGRMSDEQFF.

This clone occurred a few times. The rearrangement uses TRBV10-3 and TRBJ2-1; 8 bases fit TRBD2. V was clipped by 4 bases and J by 7 bases; unmatched bases: 12. The CDR3 consists of 16 residues. Germline values: CDR1 ENHRY, CDR2 SYGVKD. The CDR3 region has the DNA TGTGCCATCAGTGGATCCGGGGGGCAGCGGGAGAATGAGCAGTTCTTC. It codes for CAISGSGGQRENEQFF.

The V and J genes are TRBV5-1 and TRBJ1-2; tentatively, D is TRBD1 (5 bases). Per germline, CDR1 SGHRS and CDR2 YFSETQ. The CDR3 has 14 amino acids. Deletions cut 7 bases from V and 2 bases from J, with 15 bases between. The CDR3 DNA reads TGCGCCAGCGGACCGGGGGATACGAACTATGGCTACACCTTC. Protein: CASGPGDTNYGYTF.

The chain joins TRBV27 to TRBJ1-5; 7 nucleotides align to TRBD1. The CDR3 contains 15 residues. Trimming removed 8 bases from V and 5 bases from J; junction bases left unmatched: 12. Germline loops: CDR1 MNHEY, CDR2 SMNVEV (reference sequence). The CDR3 reads CASRRTGRSDQPQHF. CDR3 bases: TGTGCCAGCCGGAGGACAGGCCGGAGCGATCAGCCCCAGCATTTT.

The J gene is TRBJ2-7, the V gene TRBV6-6; TRBD1 matches 8 bases. V was clipped by 8 bases and J by 4 bases; unmatched bases: 4. This CDR3 comprises 12 residues. The V gene's germline CDR1 is MNHNY and CDR2 SVGAGI (reference sequence). CDR3 bases: TGTGCCAGCCGGGACAGGTCGTACGAGCAGTACTTC. Amino acid sequence: CASRDRSYEQYF.

The V gene is TRBV19, the J gene TRBJ2-7; tentative D call: TRBD1 (6 bases). Trimming took 6 bases from V and 2 from J, leaving 20 bases between them. The germline V gene encodes CDR1 LNHDA and CDR2 SQIVND (reference sequence). The CDR3 has 16 residues. The CDR3 region has the DNA TGTGCCAGTAGCCTACAGGGACCAGAGATACCCTACGAGCAGTACTTC. It translates to CASSLQGPEIPYEQYF.

Remarks on this clone: The identical CDR3 is also encoded by other nucleotide sequences in the sample. V gene TRBV28 combines with J gene TRBJ2-1; D is possibly TRBD2 (6 bases). Between the trimmed V and J ends, which lost 5 bases and 4 bases, there was a span of 9 bases. CDR3 length equals 13 residues. CDR1 is MDHEN, CDR2 SYDVKM, per germline. Here the CDR3 DNA reads TGTGCCAGCAGTCTGGGGGGTTACAATGAGCAGTTCTTC. Encoded protein: CASSLGGYNEQFF.

The rearrangement links TRBV9 to TRBJ1-4; no firm D call. The V gene's germline CDR1 is SGDLS and CDR2 YYNGEE. This CDR3 region has 16 residues. The V end was cut by 3 bases, the J end by 3 bases, with 15 bases between. The CDR3 spells CASSAPGEGSNEKLFF. The CDR3 DNA is TGTGCCAGCAGCGCACCCGGGGAAGGGTCTAATGAAAAACTGTTTTTT.